The next 20 T cell receptor beta chains were all read from a single sample in a study of T-cell memory formation after mild COVID-19. TCRdb used MiXCR to reprocess the 5' RACE reads, holding one entry per CDR3 protein. Among 45,000 to 65,000 distinct CDR3 sequences, more than 9% were seen once, and the ten largest hold approximately 1.2%. The sequenced sample consisted of PBMCs or a T cell subset sorted from them (not recorded which). Every receptor here comes from a man younger than 30 who had mild COVID-19 (a few samples of this study predate the infection). Cell type and time point are not known.

This clonotype was found a few times. This rearrangement joins TRBV20-1 to TRBJ2-5, with TRBD2 identical over 8 bases. V lost 5 bases to trimming and J lost 5 bases; unmatched junction nucleotides: 16. Looked up from germline, CDR1 is DFQATT and CDR2 is SNEGSKA (reference sequence). CDR3 size: 16 residues. Here the CDR3 DNA reads TGCAGTGCTGCCGAGGGGCGCGGGGGGACACGGGAGACCCAGTACTTC. Its translation is CSAAEGRGGTRETQYF.

The gene calls are TRBV12-3 or TRBV12-4 and TRBJ2-2; maybe TRBD1 (6 bases). Trimming took 3 bases from V and 0 from J, leaving 8 bases between them. The CDR3 is 15 amino acids. This CDR3 is CASSFRTANTGELFF. CDR3 sequence (DNA): TGTGCCAGCAGTTTCCGGACAGCGAACACCGGGGAGCTGTTTTTT.

This sequence joins TRBV4-3 and TRBJ2-1, with D possibly TRBD1 on 6 matching bases. The germline CDR1 and CDR2 sequences are LGHNA and YSLEER. The length of the CDR3 is 12 residues. V dropped 1 base and J dropped 8 bases, with 6 bases sitting between them. CDR3 bases: TGCGCCAGCAGCCAAGGGGGGCATGAGCAGTTCTTC. This translates into CASSQGGHEQFF.

This clonotype was picked up a small number of times. CDR3 DNA: TGCGCCAGCAGCCCGGACCAAAACACCGGGGAGCTGTTTTTT. It codes for CASSPDQNTGELFF. This rearrangement joins TRBV5-1 to TRBJ2-2; D is undetermined. The V gene lost 4 bases and the J gene lost 2 bases, with 9 bases spanning the gap. The CDR3 spans 14 residues. CDR1 SGHRS and CDR2 YFSETQ come from the germline V gene. Combining the CDR3 with reference TRBV5-1 and TRBJ2-2 gives the whole variable domain KAGVTQTPRYLIKTRGQQVTLSCSPISGHRSVSWYQQTPGQGLQFLFEYFSETQRNKGNFPGRFSGRQFSNSRSEMNVSTLELGDSALYLCASSPDQNTGELFFGEGSRLTVL.

The genes are TRBV7-9 and TRBJ2-3, with 7 positions matching TRBD2. Germline assignment: CDR1 SEHNR and CDR2 FQNEAQ (reference sequence). The ends lost 11 bases at V and 2 bases at J; junction bases unmatched: 10. The length of the CDR3 is 14 residues. The CDR3 DNA is TGTGCCTTCACGGGCCTAGCGGACACAGATACGCAGTATTTT. It codes for CAFTGLADTDTQYF.

The rearrangement joins TRBV9 to TRBJ2-2, with 11 bases matching TRBD2. CDR3 length: 15 amino acids. V lost 3 bases to trimming and J lost 4 bases; unmatched junction nucleotides: 2. In germline, CDR1 is SGDLS, CDR2 YYNGEE. As DNA, the CDR3 is TGTGCCAGCAGCGGGCTAGCGGGGGGCACCGGGGAGCTGTTTTTT. It is translated as CASSGLAGGTGELFF.

The rearrangement links TRBV7-2 to TRBJ2-2, with 9 bases fitting TRBD2. The CDR3 runs to 16 residues. The junction had 8 bases not matched to a gene; V was cut back by 4 bases and J by 5 bases. In germline, CDR1 is SGHTA, CDR2 FQGNSA. CDR3: CASSSGLAGRTGELFF. The CDR3 coding sequence is TGTGCCAGCAGCTCGGGGCTAGCGGGGAGGACCGGGGAGCTGTTTTTT.

V is TRBV4-3 and J is TRBJ1-2; D is unclear. The V end was cut by 0 bases, the J end by 7 bases, with 15 bases between. The CDR3 runs 15 residues. Germline lookup yields CDR1 LGHNA and CDR2 YSLEER. The CDR3 is CASSQDSGGYGGYTF. In nucleotides, the CDR3 is TGCGCCAGCAGCCAAGATAGCGGAGGGTACGGTGGCTACACCTTC.

This clonotype has a handful of counts. The chain joins TRBV6-6 to TRBJ2-1; weak D call: TRBD2 (5 bases). V was cut by 0 bases and J by 1 base, with 13 bases left in between. CDR1 is MNHNY and CDR2 is SVGAGI in the germline V gene (reference sequence). The CDR3 has 17 amino acids. The CDR3 protein is CASSYSKGTGSYNEQFF. CDR3 DNA sequence: TGTGCCAGCAGTTACTCGAAGGGAACGGGGTCCTACAATGAGCAGTTCTTC.

This clonotype was counted between two and nine times. The V gene is TRBV24-1, the J gene TRBJ2-5, with 7 bases matching TRBD2. V dropped 5 bases and J dropped 4; count of bases not matched to a gene: 3. Germline CDR1 reads KGHDR; CDR2 reads SFDVKD. The length of the CDR3 is 13 residues. The CDR3 bases are TGTGCCACCAGTGCCGGGAGGAGAGAGACCCAGTACTTC. Translated: CATSAGRRETQYF.

The chain is built from TRBV6-6 and TRBJ1-4; 8 bases agree with TRBD1. This CDR3 comprises 16 residues. Trimming at V came to 0 bases and at J to 4 bases, leaving 4 bases not matched to a gene. Per germline, CDR1 MNHNY and CDR2 SVGAGI (reference sequence). DNA of the CDR3: TGTGCCAGCAGTTACTCGACAGGGGCAATTAATGAAAAACTGTTTTTT. This gives the protein CASSYSTGAINEKLFF.

In its sample, this clonotype was seen a few times. This chain connects TRBV5-1 to TRBJ2-7, with D possibly matching TRBD1 (6 bases). Trimming took 0 bases from V and 5 from J, leaving 12 bases between them. The CDR3 has 14 amino acids. Per the germline V gene, CDR1 is SGHRS and CDR2 is YFSETQ. As DNA, the CDR3 is TGCGCCAGCAGCTTGGGGGCGGCAGGGGACGAGCAGTACGTC. Protein: CASSLGAAGDEQYV.

A few counts support this clonotype. This chain links TRBV20-1 with TRBJ2-7, with D possibly being TRBD1 (6 bases). Germline loops: CDR1 DFQATT, CDR2 SNEGSKA (reference sequence). V lost 5 bases, J lost 0 bases, and 17 bases lay in between. This CDR3 is 15 amino acids long. The CDR3 bases are TGCAGTGCTCCGGGACCACAGGGAAGCTCCTACGAGCAGTACGTC. Its protein product is CSAPGPQGSSYEQYV.

The gene calls are TRBV7-3 and TRBJ2-2; 11 nucleotides align to TRBD1. The V segment lost 5 bases and the J segment 6 bases; nucleotides outside the gene matches: 8. Germline V gene data show CDR1 as SGHTA and CDR2 as FQGTGA. There are 16 residues in the CDR3. CDR3 amino acids: CASSRPGQGESGELFF. The CDR3 coding sequence is TGTGCCAGCAGCCGTCCGGGACAGGGGGAATCCGGGGAGCTGTTTTTT.

A few counts support this clonotype. The chain couples TRBV5-4 to TRBJ2-1; D uncertain. In germline, CDR1 is SGHNT, CDR2 YYREEE (reference sequence). V was pared by 2 bases and J by 9 bases, with 9 bases between. This CDR3 contains 12 residues. DNA for the CDR3: TGTGCCAGCAGCTTTGGTTGGAGTGAGCAGTTCTTC. Translation: CASSFGWSEQFF.

This clonotype was counted only a few times. The gene calls are TRBV12-3 or TRBV12-4 and TRBJ2-7, with a possible D match to TRBD2 (5 bases). V lost 3 bases and J 2 bases, leaving 5 bases between the germline ends. The CDR3 totals 12 residues. CDR3 bases: TGTGCCAGCAGTTTCGGGACCTACGAGCAGTACGTC. It yields the protein CASSFGTYEQYV.

This clonotype showed up just a few times. The V gene is TRBV20-1, the J gene TRBJ1-2; D might be TRBD1 (6 bases). The germline V gene has CDR1 DFQATT and CDR2 SNEGSKA (reference sequence). V gave up 8 bases and J gave up 4 bases, with 17 bases separating them. CDR3 size: 13 residues. CDR3 coding DNA: TGCAGTACTTTACGACAGGCGCCCTATGGCTACACCTTC. Translated: CSTLRQAPYGYTF.

This clonotype was counted many times. V gene TRBV10-3 combines with J gene TRBJ2-7; D tentatively fits TRBD1 or TRBD2 (5 bases each). Germline V gene data show CDR1 as ENHRY and CDR2 as SYGVKD. The CDR3 sequence is 14 residues long. V was cut by 6 bases and J by 4 bases, with 16 bases left in between. The chain's CDR3 is CAISESGPSYEQYV. The CDR3 nucleotides read TGTGCCATCAGCGAATCGGGACCGAGTTACGAGCAGTACGTC.

The chain combines TRBV5-1 with TRBJ2-6; D is uncertain. Germline values: CDR1 SGHRS, CDR2 YFSETQ. This CDR3 comprises 17 residues. Trimming pared 0 bases from V and 3 bases from J, leaving 13 bases between. CDR3 region: CASSLEGTRVGANVLTF. CDR3 nucleotide sequence: TGCGCCAGCAGCTTGGAGGGCACCCGGGTTGGGGCCAACGTCCTGACTTTC. Drawing the rest from reference TRBV5-1 and TRBJ2-6, the complete variable domain is KAGVTQTPRYLIKTRGQQVTLSCSPISGHRSVSWYQQTPGQGLQFLFEYFSETQRNKGNFPGRFSGRQFSNSRSEMNVSTLELGDSALYLCASSLEGTRVGANVLTFGAGSRLTVL.

The chain employs TRBV9 and TRBJ2-2; D may correspond to TRBD1 or TRBD2 (6 bases each). Germline-derived CDR1 and CDR2 are SGDLS and YYNGEE. V was clipped by 3 bases and J by 6 bases, with 15 bases between them. The CDR3 loop spans 15 amino acids. CDR3 sequence: CASSGGAAPPGELFF. In DNA, the CDR3 is TGTGCCAGCAGCGGGGGGGCGGCACCTCCCGGGGAGCTGTTTTTT.